This T cell receptor (beta chain) was recorded in a study of sequential checkpoint blockade in melanoma. Libraries were prepared by immunoSEQ multiplex PCR; TCRdb keeps only in-frame clonotypes and omits some of them. The table shows fewer than 14,000 clones, with 55% to 70% occurring only once. Treatment defined: randomized to nivolumab then ipilimumab (arm A) or the reverse (arm B). This clone qualifies as medium-sized. Sequenced material: CD8+ T cells sorted from blood (inferred from file names), taken from a patient given nivolumab and ipilimumab in sequence. This receptor was obtained from a human donor with melanoma.

The CDR3 loop reads CASSLLAGGGETQYF. In DNA form, the CDR3 reads TGTGCCAGCAGCTTACTGGCGGGAGGGGGAGAGACCCAGTACTTC. J is TRBJ2-5 and V is TRBV11-2; 9 bases agree with TRBD2. The V and J ends lost 2 bases and 4 bases, in that order; junction bases with no gene match: 5. CDR1 and CDR2 (germline): SGHAT, FQNNGV. The CDR3 totals 15 residues.